What follows are 21 T cell receptor beta chains derived from one specimen sequenced in a study of blood T cell repertoires in COVID-19. Assay: immunoSEQ multiplex PCR; the TCRdb copy retains only in-frame clones and omits some. The sample carries approximately 65,000 clones, 75% to 90% recorded once. The sequenced sample was peripheral blood. The source of these receptors is a woman between 45 and 65 years old with active COVID-19.

This clone was seen once. The chain is built from TRBV11-2 and TRBJ2-4; 8 bases align to TRBD1. Germline V CDR1 and CDR2: SGHAT, FQNNGV. CDR3 length: 18 amino acids. J lost 1 base, V lost 5 bases, and 13 bases had no gene match. The CDR3 DNA reads as TGTGCCAGCAGCCCCGGGCATGGGCAGGGGGCGGCCAAAAACATTCAGTACTTC. The encoded protein is CASSPGHGQGAAKNIQYF.

The rearrangement joins TRBV5-4 to TRBJ2-3, with 9 bases matching TRBD2. The CDR3 has 15 amino acids. CDR1 is SGHNT and CDR2 is YYREEE in the germline V gene (reference sequence). V trimming: 3 bases; J trimming: 4 bases; junction bases outside the gene matches: 6. In DNA, the CDR3 is TGTGCCAGCAGCTCAGCTAGCGGGAACCCAGATACGCAGTATTTT. It specifies CASSSASGNPDTQYF. Supplemented by reference TRBV5-4 and TRBJ2-3, the full variable domain reads ETGVTQSPTHLIKTRGQQVTLRCSSQSGHNTVSWYQQALGQGPQFIFQYYREEENGRGNFPPRFSGLQFPNYSSELNVNALELDDSALYLCASSSASGNPDTQYFGPGTRLTVL.

This chain connects TRBV7-3 to TRBJ2-1; D possibly corresponds to TRBD2 (6 bases). The germline CDR1 and CDR2 sequences are SGHTA and FQGTGA. The CDR3 covers 17 residues. V was shortened by 5 bases and J by 0 bases, with 17 bases between the two germline ends. Here the CDR3 reads CASSLLPAGSSYNEQFF. CDR3 in DNA: TGTGCCAGCAGCCTCCTCCCGGCGGGGAGCTCCTACAATGAGCAGTTCTTC.

The chain is built from TRBV6-5 and TRBJ1-4; 10 positions match TRBD1. With V trimmed by 4 bases and J by 4 bases, 0 bases remained unmatched. This CDR3 is 14 amino acids long. Germline values: CDR1 MNHEY, CDR2 SVGAGI. The CDR3: CASSWTGGNEKLFF. The CDR3 DNA follows: TGTGCCAGCAGTTGGACAGGGGGTAATGAAAAACTGTTTTTT.

The chain combines TRBV7-9 with TRBJ1-1; maybe TRBD1 (5 bases). V was clipped by 5 bases and J by 4 bases, with 14 bases between them. CDR3 length equals 14 residues. CDR1 SEHNR and CDR2 FQNEAQ come from the germline V gene (reference sequence). CDR3 in amino acids: CASSPTQGSTEAFF. The CDR3 bases are TGTGCCAGCAGCCCCACCCAGGGAAGCACTGAAGCTTTCTTT. Full variable domain (rest looked up from reference TRBV7-9 and TRBJ1-1): DTGVSQNPRHKITKRGQNVTFRCDPISEHNRLYWYRQTLGQGPEFLTYFQNEAQLEKSRLLSDRFSAERPKGSFSTLEIQRTEQGDSAMYLCASSPTQGSTEAFFGQGTRLTVV.

The chain couples TRBV19 to TRBJ1-2, with D maybe TRBD1 (5 bases). Germline lookup yields CDR1 LNHDA and CDR2 SQIVND (reference sequence). The CDR3 runs 12 residues. Trimming removed 10 bases at V and 8 bases at J, with 17 bases between. The CDR3 DNA follows: TGTGCCACATTTCAGGGTCTGGGGGGCTACACCTTC. Amino acid sequence: CATFQGLGGYTF.

The chain has TRBV5-1 and TRBJ2-7; 7 nucleotides match TRBD1. The CDR3 sequence is 14 residues long. V gave up 2 bases and J gave up 4 bases; unmatched junction bases: 6. Germline loops: CDR1 SGHRS, CDR2 YFSETQ. The CDR3 here is CASSLSRDSYEQYF. The CDR3 nucleotides read TGCGCCAGCAGCTTATCCCGGGACAGTTACGAGCAGTACTTC.

The chain employs TRBV15 and TRBJ2-5; a weak D match, TRBD2 (7 bases). Per the germline V gene, CDR1 is LNHNV and CDR2 is YYDKDF (reference sequence). Trimming cost V 0 bases and J 4 bases, with 9 bases left between them. The CDR3 is 14 amino acids. CDR3 sequence (DNA): TGTGCCACCAGCAGAGAAGGGGGGGGAGAGACCCAGTACTTC. As protein: CATSREGGGETQYF.

Comment on this clone: Other DNA sequences in this sample translate to the same CDR3. The chain employs TRBV9 and TRBJ2-1, with D tentatively TRBD2 (6 bases). Trimming shortened V by 2 bases and J by 0 bases, and 9 bases separated the two germline ends. There are 15 residues in the CDR3. The germline gives CDR1 SGDLS, CDR2 YYNGEE. CDR3: CASSVRGSSYNEQFF. The CDR3 DNA reads TGTGCCAGCAGCGTCCGGGGGAGCTCCTACAATGAGCAGTTCTTC.

The chain couples TRBV19 to TRBJ2-3; 9 nucleotides match TRBD1. Losses at the gene ends were 4 bases for V and 6 bases for J; bases not matched to a gene: 5. The length of the CDR3 is 14 residues. Germline V gene lookup returns CDR1 LNHDA and CDR2 SQIVND (reference sequence). The CDR3 DNA reads as TGTGCCAGTAGTAATCCGGGACAGGGCGATACGCAGTATTTT. This codes for CASSNPGQGDTQYF.

The J gene is TRBJ1-4, the V gene TRBV30, with a weak D call TRBD1 (5 bases). This CDR3 is built from 13 residues. Looked up from germline, CDR1 is GTSNPN and CDR2 is SVGIG (reference sequence). V shed 2 bases and J shed 8 bases, with 12 bases lying between them. The chain's CDR3 is CAWSRQGGEKLFF. CDR3 bases: TGTGCCTGGAGTCGGCAGGGTGGAGAAAAACTGTTTTTT.

The rearrangement joins TRBV5-1 to TRBJ2-5, with D possibly matching TRBD2 (7 bases). V lost 5 bases to trimming and J lost 5 bases, with 13 bases between them. This CDR3 region has 13 residues. Per the germline V gene, CDR1 is SGHRS and CDR2 is YFSETQ. DNA of the CDR3: TGCGCCAGCAGTCCCCGGGGGGCGGAGACCCAGTACTTC. Encoded protein: CASSPRGAETQYF.

This chain links TRBV4-1 with TRBJ1-4, with D hard to call. Per the germline V gene, CDR1 is MGHRA and CDR2 is YSYEKL. V was pared by 4 bases and J by 0 bases, with 12 bases between. The CDR3 has 16 residues. The CDR3 is CASSLLPTSTNEKLFF. CDR3 DNA: TGCGCCAGCAGCCTCCTCCCCACTTCAACTAATGAAAAACTGTTTTTT.

In this sample, this clone turned up once. The chain uses TRBV28 and TRBJ1-5; D gene unclear. The CDR3 is 14 amino acids. Germline V gene sequence: CDR1 MDHEN, CDR2 SYDVKM. V gave up 3 bases and J gave up 5 bases, with 11 bases separating them. The chain's CDR3 is CASSFSLGYQPQHF. The CDR3 region has the DNA TGTGCCAGCAGTTTTTCTTTGGGCTATCAGCCCCAGCATTTT. The full variable domain, its missing parts supplied by reference TRBV28 and TRBJ1-5, is DVKVTQSSRYLVKRTGEKVFLECVQDMDHENMFWYRQDPGLGLRLIYFSYDVKMKEKGDIPEGYSVSREKKERFSLILESASTNQTSMYLCASSFSLGYQPQHFGDGTRLSIL.

This chain connects TRBV9 to TRBJ2-2, with D possibly matching TRBD2 (6 bases). V gave up 6 bases and J gave up 2 bases, with 11 bases separating them. This CDR3 comprises 14 residues. Germline CDR1 reads SGDLS; CDR2 reads YYNGEE. CDR3 DNA sequence: TGTGCCAGCACCGGGCGGGGAAACACCGGGGAGCTGTTTTTT. The encoded protein is CASTGRGNTGELFF.

The chain employs TRBV5-1 and TRBJ2-5, with 9 bases fitting TRBD1. Germline CDR1 SGHRS, CDR2 YFSETQ. The CDR3 has 16 amino acids. After removal of 3 bases from V and 2 bases from J, the junction contained 8 bases not matched to a gene. The CDR3 loop reads CASSWGTGGGQETQYF. The DNA for the CDR3 is TGCGCCAGCAGCTGGGGAACAGGGGGCGGTCAAGAGACCCAGTACTTC.

The rearrangement joins TRBV6-5 to TRBJ2-7; perhaps TRBD2 as D (6 bases). The V gene lost 7 bases and the J gene lost 5 bases, with 21 bases spanning the gap. Germline lookup yields CDR1 MNHEY and CDR2 SVGAGI. This CDR3 is 15 amino acids long. The CDR3 DNA follows: TGTGCCAGCACCGACGGGGGAACTTTATCCAACGAGCAGTACTTC. Translated: CASTDGGTLSNEQYF.

The rearrangement joins TRBV9 to TRBJ2-1; possibly TRBD2 for D (6 bases). The ends were cut back, 3 bases at V and 1 base at J, with 14 bases in the middle. Germline CDR1 is SGDLS and CDR2 is YYNGEE. This CDR3 spans 16 amino acids. The CDR3 DNA sequence: TGTGCCAGCAGCGACCCGGGGGACGGATCCTACAATGAGCAGTTCTTC. Translating it yields CASSDPGDGSYNEQFF.

This clone was seen just once. The chain has TRBV7-3 and TRBJ2-5; 7 bases are a match to TRBD1. The germline CDR1 and CDR2 sequences are SGHTA and FQGTGA. The CDR3 is 14 amino acids. The V segment lost 2 bases and the J segment 8 bases; nucleotides outside the gene matches: 8. This CDR3 reads CASSLQRQGATQYF. For the CDR3, the DNA is TGTGCCAGCAGCTTACAACGACAGGGAGCTACCCAGTACTTC.

The rearrangement uses TRBV28 and TRBJ2-6; 7 nucleotides agree with TRBD1. Germline V gene data show CDR1 as MDHEN and CDR2 as SYDVKM. This CDR3 has 17 amino acids. The ends lost 5 bases at V and 1 base at J; junction bases unmatched: 8. This CDR3 is CASSTQGLRSGANVLTF. CDR3 sequence (DNA): TGTGCCAGCAGTACACAGGGGCTAAGGTCTGGGGCCAACGTCCTGACTTTC.

This chain uses TRBV27 with TRBJ2-1, with TRBD2 matching over 7 bases. CDR3 length: 17 residues. V was pared by 2 bases and J by 8 bases, with 15 bases of the junction left unmatched. Germline values: CDR1 MNHEY, CDR2 SMNVEV (reference sequence). The CDR3, as DNA: TGTGCCAGCAGTTTAAGGAGGGCTAGCGGATCCCTCGATGAGCAGTTCTTC. It codes for CASSLRRASGSLDEQFF.